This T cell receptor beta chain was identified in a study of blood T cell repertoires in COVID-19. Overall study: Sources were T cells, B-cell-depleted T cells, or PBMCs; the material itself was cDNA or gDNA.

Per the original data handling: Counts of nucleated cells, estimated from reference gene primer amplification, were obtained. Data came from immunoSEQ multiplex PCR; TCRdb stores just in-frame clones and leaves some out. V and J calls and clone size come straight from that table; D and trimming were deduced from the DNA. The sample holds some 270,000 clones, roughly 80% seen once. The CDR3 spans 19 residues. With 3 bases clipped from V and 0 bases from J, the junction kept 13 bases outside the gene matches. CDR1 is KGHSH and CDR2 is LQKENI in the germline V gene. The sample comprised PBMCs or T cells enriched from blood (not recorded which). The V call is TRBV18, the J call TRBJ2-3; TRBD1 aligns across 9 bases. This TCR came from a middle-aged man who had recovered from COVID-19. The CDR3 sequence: CASSPRRGQGPSSTDTQYF. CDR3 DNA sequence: TGTGCCAGCTCACCTCGACGGGGACAGGGCCCCTCTAGCACAGATACGCAGTATTTT.